These 25 T cell receptor beta chains originate from one sample sequenced in a study of shared clonotypes between healthy human individuals. TCRdb's copy holds only in-frame clones and misses some; the assay was immunoSEQ multiplex PCR. This table has some 2,500,000 clones, just under 95% appearing once. Material: naive CD4+ T cells from PBMCs. Subset defined: CD45RA+ positively selected. These receptors were taken from a man aged 18 to 29 in good health. Some clones in this sample may be carry-over from other donors' samples.

There are a few counts of this clone. The chain combines TRBV10-1 with TRBJ1-4; no definite D call. The CDR3 extends over 13 amino acids. The V gene lost 5 bases and the J gene lost 12 bases, with 16 bases spanning the gap. The germline gives CDR1 WNHNN, CDR2 SYGVQD (reference sequence). CDR3 region: CASSRLDREELFF. The CDR3 coding sequence is TGCGCCAGCAGTAGGTTAGATCGGGAAGAACTGTTTTTT.

The chain employs TRBV28 and TRBJ1-4; D uncertain. V lost 6 bases and J lost 7, with 18 bases in between. Germline V gives CDR1 MDHEN, CDR2 SYDVKM. The CDR3 covers 15 residues. The CDR3 bases are TGTGCCAGCAGGACGCACGGAGGTGTCCCTGAAAAACTGTTTTTT. Its translation: CASRTHGGVPEKLFF.

This clone was detected once. V gene TRBV9 combines with J gene TRBJ2-5; TRBD1 is a possible D gene (6 bases). This CDR3 region has 15 residues. V lost 4 bases to trimming and J lost 4 bases, with 17 bases between them. CDR1 SGDLS and CDR2 YYNGEE come from the germline V gene. The CDR3: CASSLGQTRVETQYF. The CDR3 bases are TGTGCCAGCAGCCTCGGACAGACACGAGTAGAGACCCAGTACTTC.

The CDR3 protein is CASSLIFGTAYEQYF. In DNA, the CDR3 is TGTGCCAGCAGCTTAATCTTTGGGACAGCGTACGAGCAGTACTTC. This chain joins TRBV11-3 and TRBJ2-7, with TRBD1 matching 7 bases. After removal of 2 bases from V and 4 bases from J, the junction contained 8 bases not matched to a gene. In germline, CDR1 is SGHNT, CDR2 YENEEA. The CDR3 extends over 15 amino acids.

The chain uses TRBV30 and TRBJ1-5; D unresolved. The germline V and J ends were trimmed by 3 bases and 3 bases, with 12 bases remaining between them. CDR1 and CDR2 from the germline V gene are GTSNPN and SVGIG (reference sequence). CDR3 length equals 14 residues. The CDR3 protein is CAWSDGTYNQPQHF. CDR3 DNA: TGTGCCTGGAGCGATGGAACTTACAATCAGCCCCAGCATTTT.

This rearrangement joins TRBV10-3 to TRBJ2-7; D call uncertain. The CDR3 has 11 residues. V lost 11 bases to trimming and J lost 4 bases, with 12 bases between them. CDR1 and CDR2 from the germline V gene are ENHRY and SYGVKD. CDR3 residues: CAAQGPYEQYF. CDR3 sequence (DNA): TGTGCCGCCCAAGGGCCTTACGAGCAGTACTTC.

The chain carries TRBV30 and TRBJ2-7; 9 bases fit TRBD2. Trimming at V came to 4 bases and at J to 5 bases, leaving 9 bases not matched to a gene. Germline CDR1 is GTSNPN and CDR2 is SVGIG (reference sequence). The CDR3 runs 14 residues. The CDR3 reads CAWKRREGLNEQYF. As DNA, the CDR3 is TGTGCCTGGAAGAGGCGGGAGGGCCTCAACGAGCAGTACTTC.

The table lists this clone with a count of one. The chain uses TRBV28 and TRBJ2-1; no definite D call. CDR1 and CDR2 from the germline V gene are MDHEN and SYDVKM. The CDR3 runs 17 residues. Trimming shortened V by 8 bases and J by 4 bases, and 24 bases separated the two germline ends. The CDR3 is CASYPLPSGPPYNEQFF. CDR3 in DNA: TGTGCCAGCTACCCCCTCCCCTCGGGTCCACCTTACAATGAGCAGTTCTTC.

The CDR3: CASSVPPGKLSSYEQYF. The CDR3 region has the DNA TGTGCCAGCAGTGTGCCCCCTGGGAAACTAAGCTCCTACGAGCAGTACTTC. The V gene is TRBV6-1, the J gene TRBJ2-7; D unresolved. The germline CDR1 and CDR2 sequences are MNHNS and SASEGT. The germline V and J ends were trimmed by 4 bases and 0 bases, with 19 bases remaining between them. This CDR3 spans 17 amino acids.

The chain uses TRBV6-6 and TRBJ1-5; possible D gene TRBD1, 5 bases. Germline CDR1 reads MNHNY; CDR2 reads SVGAGI (reference sequence). Trimming took 5 bases from V and 6 from J, leaving 11 bases between them. The length of the CDR3 is 13 residues. The CDR3 sequence: CASSPGRGQPQHF. CDR3 in DNA: TGTGCCAGCAGTCCGGGAAGGGGTCAGCCCCAGCATTTT.

CDR3 sequence reads: CASSGGGQVTGNTIYF. CDR3 sequence (DNA): TGTGCCAGCAGCGGGGGGGGACAGGTTACTGGAAACACCATATATTTT. V and J are TRBV5-4 and TRBJ1-3; 8 nucleotides align to TRBD1. The CDR3 runs to 16 residues. The junction had 8 bases not matched to a gene; V was cut back by 4 bases and J by 2 bases. Germline CDR1 is SGHNT and CDR2 is YYREEE (reference sequence).

J is TRBJ2-5 and V is TRBV7-9; D possibly corresponds to TRBD2 (6 bases). This CDR3 spans 15 amino acids. Germline lookup yields CDR1 SEHNR and CDR2 FQNEAQ (reference sequence). The V and J ends lost 4 bases and 4 bases respectively, with 16 bases between them. This chain's CDR3 is CASSSSRGGPETQYF. CDR3 nucleotide sequence: TGTGCCAGCAGCTCCAGTAGAGGAGGGCCAGAGACCCAGTACTTC.

The genes are TRBV6-6 and TRBJ2-4, with a tentative D call TRBD2 (6 bases). The CDR3 is made up of 13 amino acids. V was shortened by 6 bases and J by 9 bases, with 15 bases between the two germline ends. CDR1 MNHNY and CDR2 SVGAGI come from the germline V gene (reference sequence). The CDR3 loop is CASRGTSPGIQYF. CDR3 DNA: TGTGCCAGCAGGGGCACTAGCCCCGGCATTCAGTACTTC.

This rearrangement joins TRBV15 to TRBJ1-4; D is unclear. CDR1 is LNHNV, CDR2 YYDKDF, per germline (reference sequence). The CDR3 is 14 amino acids. Deletions cut 2 bases from V and 5 bases from J, with 9 bases between. The CDR3 DNA reads TGTGCCACCAGCAGACGCCCTAAGAATGAAAAACTGTTTTTT. Translation gives CATSRRPKNEKLFF.

J is TRBJ2-7 and V is TRBV2; possibly TRBD1 for D (5 bases). V was shortened by 2 bases and J by 2 bases, with 13 bases between the two germline ends. CDR3 length: 15 amino acids. Germline-derived CDR1 and CDR2 are SNHLY and FYNNEI. The CDR3 sequence is CASSETREGAYEQYF. As DNA, the CDR3 is TGTGCCAGCAGTGAAACCAGGGAAGGCGCCTACGAGCAGTACTTC.

The V call is TRBV6-5, the J call TRBJ2-7, with 9 bases identical to TRBD2. CDR3 size: 15 residues. Germline CDR1 is MNHEY and CDR2 is SVGAGI. V lost 6 bases to trimming and J lost 4 bases; unmatched junction nucleotides: 10. CDR3 sequence: CASSLSAGGPYEQYF. For the CDR3, the DNA is TGTGCCAGCAGCCTTTCCGCGGGAGGGCCGTACGAGCAGTACTTC.

Concerning this clone itself: The same CDR3 can be traced to other DNA sequences in this sample. The chain carries TRBV28 and TRBJ2-2; D not certain. The germline gives CDR1 MDHEN, CDR2 SYDVKM. The CDR3 contains 12 residues. The germline V and J ends were trimmed by 4 bases and 4 bases, with 4 bases remaining between them. CDR3 loop: CASSSSTGELFF. The CDR3 DNA reads as TGTGCCAGCAGTTCCTCCACCGGGGAGCTGTTTTTT.

CDR3 in DNA: TGTGCCAGCGAGGAACCGGGACTAGTCGCTGTGAATGAGCAGTTCTTC. Protein product: CASEEPGLVAVNEQFF. This sequence joins TRBV2 and TRBJ2-1, with 8 positions matching TRBD2. This CDR3 comprises 16 residues. Unmatched junction bases numbered 16, after V lost 8 bases and J lost 7 bases. Germline loops: CDR1 SNHLY, CDR2 FYNNEI.

The J gene is TRBJ2-7, the V gene TRBV6-6, with D unclear. The CDR3 loop spans 14 amino acids. V gave up 9 bases and J gave up 5 bases, with 20 bases separating them. Germline CDR1 MNHNY, CDR2 SVGAGI (reference sequence). The CDR3 nucleotides are TGTGCCAGTTCCTTTGGGAAAGTTAGGAACGAGCAGTACTTC. Translating gives CASSFGKVRNEQYF.

The chain carries TRBV30 and TRBJ2-7, with D perhaps matching TRBD1 (6 bases). The CDR3 extends over 13 amino acids. Per germline, CDR1 GTSNPN and CDR2 SVGIG (reference sequence). The ends were cut back, 4 bases at V and 5 bases at J, with 15 bases in the middle. This chain's CDR3 is CAWTLQGSHEQYF. In nucleotides, the CDR3 is TGTGCCTGGACCCTACAGGGTTCCCACGAGCAGTACTTC.

The chain carries TRBV7-3 and TRBJ1-2; D ambiguous. The CDR3 loop spans 15 amino acids. Trimming shortened V by 5 bases and J by 5 bases, and 18 bases separated the two germline ends. In germline, CDR1 is SGHTA, CDR2 FQGTGA. DNA of the CDR3: TGTGCCAGCAGCCCACCGGGATTGACTTATTATGGCTACACCTTC. Encoded protein: CASSPPGLTYYGYTF.

This sequence joins TRBV15 and TRBJ2-5, with D perhaps TRBD1 (6 bases). This CDR3 region has 14 residues. V dropped 3 bases and J dropped 1 base, with 9 bases sitting between them. Germline V gene sequence: CDR1 LNHNV, CDR2 YYDKDF (reference sequence). The CDR3 sequence is CATSSGTLQETQYF. In DNA form, the CDR3 reads TGTGCCACCAGCAGCGGGACACTCCAAGAGACCCAGTACTTC. The whole variable domain, filled in from reference TRBV15 and TRBJ2-5, reads DAMVIQNPRYQVTQFGKPVTLSCSQTLNHNVMYWYQQKSSQAPKLLFHYYDKDFNNEADTPDNFQSRRPNTSFCFLDIRSPGLGDTAMYLCATSSGTLQETQYFGPGTRLLVL.

This clone was seen once. This chain links TRBV29-1 with TRBJ1-3; D gene ambiguous. Germline V gives CDR1 SQVTM, CDR2 ANQGSEA. The CDR3 totals 13 residues. Deletions cut 6 bases from V and 1 base from J, with 10 bases between. The CDR3 bases are TGCAGCGTCGGGTGGGGATCTGGAAACACCATATATTTT. Translation: CSVGWGSGNTIYF.

This chain uses TRBV11-3 with TRBJ2-7, with 7 bases that match TRBD2. V was pared by 5 bases and J by 4 bases, with 5 bases of the junction left unmatched. CDR1 is SGHNT, CDR2 YENEEA, per germline. The length of the CDR3 is 13 residues. The CDR3 nucleotides are TGTGCCAGCAGCCGCGGGGGAAAATACGAGCAGTACTTC. Translating it yields CASSRGGKYEQYF.

This rearrangement joins TRBV7-2 to TRBJ2-6; 9 nucleotides match TRBD2. The V and J ends lost 2 bases and 0 bases, in that order; junction bases with no gene match: 5. The CDR3 is made up of 18 amino acids. Looked up from germline, CDR1 is SGHTA and CDR2 is FQGNSA. The CDR3 is CASSLRLAESSGANVLTF. CDR3 nucleotide sequence: TGTGCCAGCAGCTTACGACTAGCGGAGAGCTCTGGGGCCAACGTCCTGACTTTC.